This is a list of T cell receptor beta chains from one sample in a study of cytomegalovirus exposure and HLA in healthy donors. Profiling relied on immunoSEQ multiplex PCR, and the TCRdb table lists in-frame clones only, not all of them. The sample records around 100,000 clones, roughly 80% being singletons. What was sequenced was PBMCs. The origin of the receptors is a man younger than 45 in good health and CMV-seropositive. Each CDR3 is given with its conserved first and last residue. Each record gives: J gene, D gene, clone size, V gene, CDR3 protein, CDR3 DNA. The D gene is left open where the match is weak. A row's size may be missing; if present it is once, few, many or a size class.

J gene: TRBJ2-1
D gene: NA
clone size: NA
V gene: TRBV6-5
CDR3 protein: CASSYSFGSEQFF
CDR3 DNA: TGTGCCAGCAGTTACTCTTTCGGGAGTGAGCAGTTCTTC

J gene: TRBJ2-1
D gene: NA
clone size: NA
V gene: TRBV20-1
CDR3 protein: CSAGDYNEQFF
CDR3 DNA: TGCTCCGCCGGGGACTACAATGAGCAGTTCTTC

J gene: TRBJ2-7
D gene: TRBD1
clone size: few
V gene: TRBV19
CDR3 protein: CASSPKDRAHRGGSYEQYF
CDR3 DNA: TGTGCCAGTAGTCCAAAGGACAGGGCCCATCGTGGGGGCTCCTACGAGCAGTACTTC

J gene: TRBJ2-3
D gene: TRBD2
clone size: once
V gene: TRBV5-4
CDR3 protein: CASSVGTSGGADTQYF
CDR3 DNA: TGTGCCAGCAGCGTAGGGACTAGCGGGGGGGCGGATACGCAGTATTTT

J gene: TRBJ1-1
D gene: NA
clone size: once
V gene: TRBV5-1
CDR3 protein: CASSPFLGDTEAFF
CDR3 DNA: TGCGCCAGCAGCCCTTTCCTCGGGGACACTGAAGCTTTCTTT

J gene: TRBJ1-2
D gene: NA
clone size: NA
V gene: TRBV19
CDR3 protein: CASSPGYLATYGYTF
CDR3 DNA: TGTGCCAGTAGTCCTGGGTATTTAGCAACATATGGCTACACCTTC

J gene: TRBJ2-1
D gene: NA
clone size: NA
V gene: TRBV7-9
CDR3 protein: CASSLAQGDNEQFF
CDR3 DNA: TGTGCCAGCAGCTTAGCGCAGGGCGACAATGAGCAGTTCTTC

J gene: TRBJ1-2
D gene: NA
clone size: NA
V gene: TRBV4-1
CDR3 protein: CASSQGLLRHGYTF
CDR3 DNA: TGCGCCAGCAGCCAAGGACTCCTGCGTCATGGCTACACCTTC

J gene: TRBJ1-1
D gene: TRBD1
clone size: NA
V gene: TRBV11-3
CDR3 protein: CASSLGQGNTEAFF
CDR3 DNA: TGTGCCAGCAGCTTGGGACAGGGGAATACTGAAGCTTTCTTT

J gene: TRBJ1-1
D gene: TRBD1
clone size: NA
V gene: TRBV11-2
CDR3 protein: CASSLDWTGRTEAFF
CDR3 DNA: TGCGCCAGCAGCTTAGATTGGACAGGGAGGACTGAAGCTTTCTTT

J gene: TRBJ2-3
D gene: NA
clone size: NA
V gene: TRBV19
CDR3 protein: CASSETLGPRSLSRTDTQYF
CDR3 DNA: TGTGCCAGTAGCGAGACACTAGGGCCAAGGTCTCTTAGTCGCACAGATACGCAGTATTTT

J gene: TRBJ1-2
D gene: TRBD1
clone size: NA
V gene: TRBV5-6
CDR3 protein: CASRTGGYGYTF
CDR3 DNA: TGTGCCAGCAGGACAGGGGGCTATGGCTACACCTTC

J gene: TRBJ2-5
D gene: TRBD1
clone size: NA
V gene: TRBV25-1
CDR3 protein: CASNSNQGQDQETQYF
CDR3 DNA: TGTGCCAGTAATAGCAACCAAGGACAGGACCAAGAGACCCAGTACTTC